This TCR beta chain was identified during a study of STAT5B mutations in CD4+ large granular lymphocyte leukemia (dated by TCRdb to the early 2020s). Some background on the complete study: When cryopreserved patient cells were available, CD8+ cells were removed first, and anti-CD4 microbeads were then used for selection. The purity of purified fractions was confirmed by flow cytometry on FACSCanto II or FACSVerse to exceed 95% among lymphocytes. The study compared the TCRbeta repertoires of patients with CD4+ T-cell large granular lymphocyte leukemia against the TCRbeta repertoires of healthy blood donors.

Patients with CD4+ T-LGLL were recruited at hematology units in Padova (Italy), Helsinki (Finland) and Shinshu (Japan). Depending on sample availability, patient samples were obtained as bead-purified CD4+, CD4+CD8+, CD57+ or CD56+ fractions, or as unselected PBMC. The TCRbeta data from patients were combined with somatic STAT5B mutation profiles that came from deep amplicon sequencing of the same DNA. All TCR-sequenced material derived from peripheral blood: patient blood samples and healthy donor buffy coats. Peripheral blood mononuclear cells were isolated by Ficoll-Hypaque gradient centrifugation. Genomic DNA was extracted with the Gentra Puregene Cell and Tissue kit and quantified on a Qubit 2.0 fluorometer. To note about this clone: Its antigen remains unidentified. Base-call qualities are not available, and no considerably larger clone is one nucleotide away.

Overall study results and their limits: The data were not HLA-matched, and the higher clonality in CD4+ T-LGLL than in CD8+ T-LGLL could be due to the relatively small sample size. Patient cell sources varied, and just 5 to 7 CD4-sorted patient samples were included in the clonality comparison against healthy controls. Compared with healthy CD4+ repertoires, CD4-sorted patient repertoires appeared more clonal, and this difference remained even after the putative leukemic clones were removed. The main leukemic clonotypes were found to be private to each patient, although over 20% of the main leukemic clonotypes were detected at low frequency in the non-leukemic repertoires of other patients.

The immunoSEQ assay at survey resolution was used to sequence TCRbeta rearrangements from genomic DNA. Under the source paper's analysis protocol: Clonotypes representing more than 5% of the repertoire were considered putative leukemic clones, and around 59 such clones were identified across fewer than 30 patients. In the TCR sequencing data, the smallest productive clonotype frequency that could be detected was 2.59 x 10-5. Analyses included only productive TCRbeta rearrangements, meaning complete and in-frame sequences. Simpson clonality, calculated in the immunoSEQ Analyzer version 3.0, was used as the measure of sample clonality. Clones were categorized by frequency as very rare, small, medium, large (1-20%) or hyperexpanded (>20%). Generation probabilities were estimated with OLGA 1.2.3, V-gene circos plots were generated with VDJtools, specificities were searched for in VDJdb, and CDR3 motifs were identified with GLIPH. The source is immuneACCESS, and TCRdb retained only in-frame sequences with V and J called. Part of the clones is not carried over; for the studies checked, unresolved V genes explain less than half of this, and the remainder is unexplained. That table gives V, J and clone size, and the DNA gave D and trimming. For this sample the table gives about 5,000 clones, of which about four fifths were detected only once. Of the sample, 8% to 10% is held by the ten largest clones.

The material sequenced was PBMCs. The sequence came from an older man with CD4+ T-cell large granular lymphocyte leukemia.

The sequence in DNA is TGTGCCAGCAGCCAAACTAGCGGGAGGTACGAGCAGTACTTC. It specifies CASSQTSGRYEQYF. Rearrangement joined TRBV14 to TRBJ2-7; 12 bases in between match TRBD2. The germline V gene encodes CDR1 SGHDN and CDR2 FVKESK. The cysteine opens and the phenylalanine closes a CDR3 of 14 amino acids. Of the read, only the CDR3 DNA is kept; its 42 bases are in frame from base 1. Here V drops 2 bases and J drops 4 bases, and the junction holds 0 bases not matched to any gene.